The rows below give T cell receptor beta chains drawn from one sample of a study of cytomegalovirus exposure and HLA in healthy donors. The data were produced by immunoSEQ multiplex PCR, yet TCRdb's version contains in-frame clones alone and is incomplete. The sample includes roughly 50,000 clones, over 85% of them seen just once. Sequenced: PBMCs. The origin of the receptors is a woman between 18 and 30 years old in good health and CMV-seropositive. Each CDR3 is given with its conserved first and last residue. The order of the fields is clone size, V gene, J gene, D gene, CDR3 DNA, CDR3 protein. The D gene is left open where the match is weak. Expanded clones get a size class; other rows say once, few or many, or leave the size out.

clone_size: -; v_call: TRBV30; j_call: TRBJ1-5; d_call: -; cdr3_nt: TGTGCCTGGAGTGTACAGGATCAGCCCCAGCATTTT; cdr3_aa: CAWSVQDQPQHF
clone_size: -; v_call: TRBV5-1; j_call: TRBJ1-2; d_call: -; cdr3_nt: TGCGCCAGCAGCGCGTCGATAGGGGGATCGGGCGGCTACACCTTC; cdr3_aa: CASSASIGGSGGYTF
clone_size: once; v_call: TRBV6-5; j_call: TRBJ2-1; d_call: TRBD1; cdr3_nt: TGTGCCAGCAGTTACTCGGACAGGGGGCACAATGAGCAGTTCTTC; cdr3_aa: CASSYSDRGHNEQFF
clone_size: -; v_call: TRBV11-2; j_call: TRBJ2-7; d_call: TRBD1; cdr3_nt: TGTGCCAGCAGCCCGCAGCCGGGACAGGGCTACGAGCAGTACTTC; cdr3_aa: CASSPQPGQGYEQYF
clone_size: -; v_call: TRBV6-5; j_call: TRBJ1-5; d_call: TRBD1; cdr3_nt: TGTGCCAGCGGGACAGGGCTTCAGCCCCAGCATTTT; cdr3_aa: CASGTGLQPQHF
clone_size: -; v_call: TRBV10-3; j_call: TRBJ2-7; d_call: TRBD1; cdr3_nt: TGTGCCATCAGTGGATGGGACAGGGTTTCCTACGAGCAGTACTTC; cdr3_aa: CAISGWDRVSYEQYF
clone_size: -; v_call: TRBV4-3; j_call: TRBJ1-3; d_call: -; cdr3_nt: TGCGCCAGCAGCCAAGATCACAGGGAGGGCAACACCATATATTTT; cdr3_aa: CASSQDHREGNTIYF
clone_size: once; v_call: TRBV7-2; j_call: TRBJ2-2; d_call: TRBD1; cdr3_nt: TGTGCCAGCAGCTTAGATCGGACAGGGGGAACCGGGGAGCTGTTTTTT; cdr3_aa: CASSLDRTGGTGELFF
clone_size: -; v_call: TRBV6-5; j_call: TRBJ1-2; d_call: -; cdr3_nt: TGTGCCAGCAGTTACCGTCACAGGGATGGCTACACCTTC; cdr3_aa: CASSYRHRDGYTF
clone_size: -; v_call: TRBV19; j_call: TRBJ1-6; d_call: TRBD1; cdr3_nt: TGTGCCAGTAGCCAGACAGGGGGTAATTCACCCCTCCACTTT; cdr3_aa: CASSQTGGNSPLHF
clone_size: -; v_call: TRBV18; j_call: TRBJ1-6; d_call: -; cdr3_nt: TGTGCCAGCTCACCAGGGGGCGAGTCACCCCTCCACTTT; cdr3_aa: CASSPGGESPLHF
clone_size: -; v_call: TRBV29-1; j_call: TRBJ1-1; d_call: -; cdr3_nt: TGCAGCGTTGAAAGGGCAGGGAGGGATGGCACTGAAGCTTTCTTT; cdr3_aa: CSVERAGRDGTEAFF
clone_size: -; v_call: TRBV7-2; j_call: TRBJ2-1; d_call: TRBD2; cdr3_nt: TGTGCCAGCAGCTTAGGGACTAGCGGGGGTGAGCAGTTCTTC; cdr3_aa: CASSLGTSGGEQFF
clone_size: -; v_call: TRBV9; j_call: TRBJ1-3; d_call: -; cdr3_nt: TGTGCCAGCAGCGTAGACGACAGGTTGGGAAACACCATATATTTT; cdr3_aa: CASSVDDRLGNTIYF
clone_size: -; v_call: TRBV2; j_call: TRBJ2-5; d_call: -; cdr3_nt: TGTGCCAGCAGCGGTATTGAGACCCAGTACTTC; cdr3_aa: CASSGIETQYF
clone_size: -; v_call: TRBV6-6; j_call: TRBJ1-5; d_call: TRBD1; cdr3_nt: TGTGCCAGCAGTCTCCGGACAGGGTTTGGCAATCAGCCCCAGCATTTT; cdr3_aa: CASSLRTGFGNQPQHF
clone_size: -; v_call: TRBV30; j_call: TRBJ1-2; d_call: -; cdr3_nt: TGTGCCTGGAGGTCCCTTCGGGCAGGGGCTAACTATGGCTACACCTTC; cdr3_aa: CAWRSLRAGANYGYTF
clone_size: -; v_call: TRBV27; j_call: TRBJ2-5; d_call: -; cdr3_nt: TGTGCCAGCAGTTCCCCGGGGGGCCCCGAAGAGACCCAGTACTTC; cdr3_aa: CASSSPGGPEETQYF
clone_size: -; v_call: TRBV4-1; j_call: TRBJ1-1; d_call: -; cdr3_nt: TGCGCCAGCAGCCAAGTGGGGCGCGTTGATACTGAAGCTTTCTTT; cdr3_aa: CASSQVGRVDTEAFF
clone_size: -; v_call: TRBV12-5; j_call: TRBJ1-5; d_call: -; cdr3_nt: TGTGCTAGTGCGTATCAGGGTGGAATTAGCAATCAGCCCCAGCATTTT; cdr3_aa: CASAYQGGISNQPQHF
clone_size: -; v_call: TRBV7-9; j_call: TRBJ2-2; d_call: TRBD1; cdr3_nt: TGTGCCAGCAGCTCAGGACAGGGGAACACCGGGGAGCTGTTTTTT; cdr3_aa: CASSSGQGNTGELFF
clone_size: -; v_call: TRBV30; j_call: TRBJ2-7; d_call: TRBD1; cdr3_nt: TGTGCCTGGGCCGACAGGGGGGGCTACGAGCAGTACTTC; cdr3_aa: CAWADRGGYEQYF
clone_size: -; v_call: TRBV28; j_call: TRBJ2-2; d_call: -; cdr3_nt: TGTGCCAGCAGCCCCACTAACACCGGGGAGCTGTTTTTT; cdr3_aa: CASSPTNTGELFF
clone_size: -; v_call: TRBV4-1; j_call: TRBJ2-7; d_call: TRBD1; cdr3_nt: TGCGCCAGCAGCCAAGATCCGCCGACAGGGGGCTTCGACGAGCAGTACTTC; cdr3_aa: CASSQDPPTGGFDEQYF
clone_size: few; v_call: TRBV28; j_call: TRBJ2-7; d_call: TRBD2; cdr3_nt: TGTGCCAGCAGCCACCGACTAGCGGGGCTATTCGAGCAGTACTTC; cdr3_aa: CASSHRLAGLFEQYF
clone_size: -; v_call: TRBV4-3; j_call: TRBJ2-7; d_call: TRBD1; cdr3_nt: TGCGCCAGCAGCCAAGAACGTCTGGGACAGAGAACCTACGAGCAGTACTTC; cdr3_aa: CASSQERLGQRTYEQYF
clone_size: -; v_call: TRBV28; j_call: TRBJ2-1; d_call: TRBD2; cdr3_nt: TGTGCCAGCAGTTTGTGGGAGGGCTCCTACAATGAGCAGTTCTTC; cdr3_aa: CASSLWEGSYNEQFF
clone_size: -; v_call: TRBV6-5; j_call: TRBJ2-2; d_call: -; cdr3_nt: TGTGCCAGCAACTCGCAGACATACACCGGGGAGCTGTTTTTT; cdr3_aa: CASNSQTYTGELFF
clone_size: -; v_call: TRBV14; j_call: TRBJ1-1; d_call: TRBD1; cdr3_nt: TGTGCCAGCAGCCAAGGACAGGGCGTAGTTTCGGTAGCTTTCTTT; cdr3_aa: CASSQGQGVVSVAFF
clone_size: -; v_call: TRBV6-1; j_call: TRBJ2-5; d_call: TRBD1; cdr3_nt: TGTGCCAGCAGTGAAAGACAGGGTGGGGGAGAGACCCAGTACTTC; cdr3_aa: CASSERQGGGETQYF
clone_size: -; v_call: TRBV6-4; j_call: TRBJ1-1; d_call: -; cdr3_nt: TGTGCCAGCAGTGACTCCTGGGGGGGAGGCTCTGAAGCTTTCTTT; cdr3_aa: CASSDSWGGGSEAFF
clone_size: -; v_call: TRBV12-5; j_call: TRBJ2-7; d_call: -; cdr3_nt: TGTGCTAGTGGTTTCAACTACGAGCAGTACTTC; cdr3_aa: CASGFNYEQYF